The sample holds one count of the clone carrying this T cell receptor beta chain. Under the authors' procedure: Scientists estimated how many nucleated cells there were by amplifying reference gene primers. Measured with immunoSEQ multiplex PCR; TCRdb has only the in-frame clones, and not every one. That table supplies the V and J calls and clone size; D and trimming were determined from the DNA. In the table there are approximately 70,000 clones, approximately 80% of which are singletons. This sample stems from a study of blood T cell repertoires in COVID-19. Study details: Acute and convalescent COVID-19 samples came from the United States, Italy and Spain. The analysed material was cDNA or gDNA that came from T cells, B-cell-depleted T cells, or PBMCs.

Germline V CDR1 and CDR2: MNHEY, SMNVEV (reference sequence). The CDR3 contains 16 residues. The V and J ends lost 4 bases and 7 bases, in that order; junction bases with no gene match: 6. This rearrangement joins TRBV27 to TRBJ2-1; TRBD2 agrees at 14 bases. Sequencing was performed on peripheral blood. This sequence originates from a woman aged 65 to 85 with acute or convalescent COVID-19. CDR3 nucleotides: TGTGCCAGCAGTTGGGGGACTAGCGGGGGCAGGAATGAGCAGTTCTTC. Amino acid sequence: CASSWGTSGGRNEQFF.